This T cell receptor (beta chain) is from a study of T-cell reconstitution after alpha-beta-depleted transplantation in children. As for this clonotype: Antigen: not known.

Unique molecular identifiers were incorporated during preparation of the TCRbeta library. TCRdb re-called the PCR reads with MiXCR, one entry per CDR3 protein. The data show 81,000 or so distinct CDR3 sequences, around a sixth seen once. Study outcomes and limitations: Reportedly, roughly two months post-transplant, alpha-beta T cells arose from several hundred expanded graft clones. Surviving recipient cells, namely T cells and thymic progenitors, were the source of high day-60 TCRbeta diversity in some patients. Hyperexpanded clones declined; after one year, newly produced T cells mostly supplied diversity.

The receptor comes from a male patient aged 2 to 9 who had a stem cell transplant for acute lymphoblastic leukemia, so the T cells may come from the graft donor. The sequences come from PBMCs, mostly from graft donor cells, collected 180 days after TCRalphabeta/CD19-depleted stem cell transplant.

CDR3 protein: CASSPDRGQETQYF. The CDR3 bases are TGTGCCAGCAGCCCGGACAGGGGACAAGAGACCCAGTACTTC. This sequence joins TRBV7-6 and TRBJ2-5, with 9 nucleotides matching TRBD1. The J segment lost 2 bases and the V segment lost 5 bases, leaving 3 bases of the junction unmatched. Germline assignment: CDR1 SGHVS and CDR2 FNYEAQ. The CDR3 consists of 14 residues.